This note documents a single T cell receptor (beta chain) sequence. The data stem from a study of blood T cell repertoires in COVID-19. Overall study context: PBMCs, B-cell-depleted T cells, or T cells provided the cDNA or gDNA that made up the material.

Some clones are missing from TCRdb's copy, which holds only in-frame ones; the method was immunoSEQ multiplex PCR. The table has about 83,000 clones, approximately 81% seen once. The clonotype originates from a woman of 80 years or more with acute or convalescent COVID-19. The sample was peripheral blood.

Written as DNA, the CDR3 is TGTGCCAGTAGTATTACTGGACAGGGCTTAGGGAACTATGGCTACACCTTC. Protein: CASSITGQGLGNYGYTF. The V call is TRBV19, the J call TRBJ1-2, with TRBD1 identical over 8 bases. CDR1 is LNHDA, CDR2 SQIVND, per germline (reference sequence). This CDR3 comprises 17 residues. V dropped 3 bases and J dropped 2; count of bases not matched to a gene: 11.